This T cell receptor (beta chain) was identified during a study of CD8+CD57+ T cells in acquired aplastic anemia. General observations from the study: There were approximately 27 CD8+ CDR3 sequences that occurred in both patients and controls.

The use of genomic DNA as template underpinned the TCR beta VDJ and CDR3 profiling. TCRdb re-analysed the reads in MiXCR, keeping a single row per CDR3 protein. The sample lists under 350,000 distinct CDR3 sequences, roughly 59% occurring once. In regard to this clonotype: Antigen unknown.

The patients chosen for sequencing had shown expansion of CD8+CD57+ cells (detected by flow cytometry). CDR3 length: 20 residues. J lost 0 bases, V lost 2 bases, and 16 bases had no gene match. The chain recombines TRBV12-3 or TRBV12-4 with TRBJ1-2; 9 nucleotides align to TRBD1. Sequencing input: sorted CD4+, CD8+, or CD8+CD57+ T cells (not recorded which) from PBMCs. This clonotype originated in a human donor with aplastic anemia. CDR3 in DNA: TGTGCCAGCAGTTTATCCTACGTCGGACAGGGGTTGACCTCTAACTATGGCTACACCTTC. It codes for CASSLSYVGQGLTSNYGYTF.